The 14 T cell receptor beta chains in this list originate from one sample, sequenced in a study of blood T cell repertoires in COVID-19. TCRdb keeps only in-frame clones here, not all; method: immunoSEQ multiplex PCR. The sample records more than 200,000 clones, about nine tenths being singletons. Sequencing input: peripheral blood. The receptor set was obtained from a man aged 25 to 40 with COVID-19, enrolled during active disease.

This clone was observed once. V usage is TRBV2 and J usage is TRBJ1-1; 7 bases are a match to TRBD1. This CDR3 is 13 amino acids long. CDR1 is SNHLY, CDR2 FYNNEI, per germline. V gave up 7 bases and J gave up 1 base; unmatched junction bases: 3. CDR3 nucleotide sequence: TGTGCCAGCACCGGGACAGAGAACACTGAAGCTTTCTTT. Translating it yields CASTGTENTEAFF. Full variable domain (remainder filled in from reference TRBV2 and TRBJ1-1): EPEVTQTPSHQVTQMGQEVILRCVPISNHLYFYWYRQILGQKVEFLVSFYNNEISEKSEIFDDQFSVERPDGSNFTLKIRSTKLEDSAMYFCASTGTENTEAFFGQGTRLTVV.

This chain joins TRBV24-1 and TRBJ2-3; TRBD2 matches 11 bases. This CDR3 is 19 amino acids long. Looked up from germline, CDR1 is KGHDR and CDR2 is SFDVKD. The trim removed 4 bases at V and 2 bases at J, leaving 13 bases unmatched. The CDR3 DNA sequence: TGTGCCACCAGTGACCTGCGGGACGGGACTAGCGGATACACAGATACGCAGTATTTT. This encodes CATSDLRDGTSGYTDTQYF.

In DNA form, the CDR3 reads TGTGCCAGCTCCTCGTACTCTGGAAACACCATATATTTT. Its translation is CASSSYSGNTIYF. The chain is built from TRBV28 and TRBJ1-3; D is unclear. Trimming removed 8 bases from V and 0 bases from J, with 8 bases in between. This CDR3 is 13 amino acids long. Germline CDR1 MDHEN, CDR2 SYDVKM.

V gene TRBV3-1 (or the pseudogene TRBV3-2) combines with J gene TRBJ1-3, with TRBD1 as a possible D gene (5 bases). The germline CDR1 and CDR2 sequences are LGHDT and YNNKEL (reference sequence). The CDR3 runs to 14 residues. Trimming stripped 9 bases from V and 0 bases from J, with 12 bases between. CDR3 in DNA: TGTGCCAGTCGCCGGGGGGTCTCTGGAAACACCATATATTTT. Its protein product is CASRRGVSGNTIYF.

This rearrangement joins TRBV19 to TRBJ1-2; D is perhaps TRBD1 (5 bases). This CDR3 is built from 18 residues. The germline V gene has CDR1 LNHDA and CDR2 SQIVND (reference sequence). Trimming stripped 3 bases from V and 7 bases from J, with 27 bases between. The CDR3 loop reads CASSMGDRPAHPRSGYTF. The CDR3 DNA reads TGTGCCAGTAGTATGGGTGACAGACCGGCCCACCCGAGAAGTGGCTACACCTTC. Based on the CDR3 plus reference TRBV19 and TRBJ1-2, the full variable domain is DGGITQSPKYLFRKEGQNVTLSCEQNLNHDAMYWYRQDPGQGLRLIYYSQIVNDFQKGDIAEGYSVSREKKESFPLTVTSAQKNPTAFYLCASSMGDRPAHPRSGYTFGSGTRLTVV.

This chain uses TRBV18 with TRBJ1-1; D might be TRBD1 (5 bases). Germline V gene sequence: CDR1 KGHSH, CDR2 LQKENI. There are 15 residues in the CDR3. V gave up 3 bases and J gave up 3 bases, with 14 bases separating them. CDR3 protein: CASSPPARADTEAFF. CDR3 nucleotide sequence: TGTGCCAGCTCACCTCCGGCCAGGGCGGACACTGAAGCTTTCTTT.

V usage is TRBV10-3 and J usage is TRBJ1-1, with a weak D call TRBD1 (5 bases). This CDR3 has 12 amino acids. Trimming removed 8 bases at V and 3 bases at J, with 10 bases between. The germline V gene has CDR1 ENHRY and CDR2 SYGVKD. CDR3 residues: CAISQVDTEAFF. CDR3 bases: TGTGCCATCTCACAGGTGGACACTGAAGCTTTCTTT.

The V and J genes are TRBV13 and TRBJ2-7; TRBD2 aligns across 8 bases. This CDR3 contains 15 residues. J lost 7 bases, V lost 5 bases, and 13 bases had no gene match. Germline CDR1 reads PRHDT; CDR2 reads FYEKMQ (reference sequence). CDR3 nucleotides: TGTGCCAGCAGCCGGACTAGCAATAGGCCGTTAGAGCAGTACTTC. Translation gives CASSRTSNRPLEQYF.

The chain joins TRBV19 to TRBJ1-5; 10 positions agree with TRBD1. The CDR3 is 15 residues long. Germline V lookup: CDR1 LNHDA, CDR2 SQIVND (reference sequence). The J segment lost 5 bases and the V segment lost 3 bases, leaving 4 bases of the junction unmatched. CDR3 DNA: TGTGCCAGTAGTATTCGGACAGGGGGTTATCAGCCCCAGCATTTT. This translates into CASSIRTGGYQPQHF. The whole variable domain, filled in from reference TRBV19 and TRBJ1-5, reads DGGITQSPKYLFRKEGQNVTLSCEQNLNHDAMYWYRQDPGQGLRLIYYSQIVNDFQKGDIAEGYSVSREKKESFPLTVTSAQKNPTAFYLCASSIRTGGYQPQHFGDGTRLSIL.

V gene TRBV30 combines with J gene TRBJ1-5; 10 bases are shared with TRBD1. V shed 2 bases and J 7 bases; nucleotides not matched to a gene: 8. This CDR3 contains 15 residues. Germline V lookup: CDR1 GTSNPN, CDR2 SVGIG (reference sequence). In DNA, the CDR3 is TGTGCCTGGAGTACAGGACAGGGGGGGGGACAGCCCCAGCATTTT. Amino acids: CAWSTGQGGGQPQHF.

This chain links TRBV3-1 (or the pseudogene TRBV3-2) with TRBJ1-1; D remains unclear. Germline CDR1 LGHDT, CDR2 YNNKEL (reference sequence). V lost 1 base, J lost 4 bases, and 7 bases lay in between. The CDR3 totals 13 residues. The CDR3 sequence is CASSQVGLTEAFF. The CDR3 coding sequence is TGTGCCAGCAGCCAAGTAGGACTCACTGAAGCTTTCTTT.

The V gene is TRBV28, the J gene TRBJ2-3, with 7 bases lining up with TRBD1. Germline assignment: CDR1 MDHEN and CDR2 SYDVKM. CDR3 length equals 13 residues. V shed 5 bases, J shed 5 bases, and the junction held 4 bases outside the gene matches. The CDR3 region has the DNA TGTGCCAGCAGTCAGGGACAGTTAGATACGCAGTATTTT. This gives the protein CASSQGQLDTQYF.

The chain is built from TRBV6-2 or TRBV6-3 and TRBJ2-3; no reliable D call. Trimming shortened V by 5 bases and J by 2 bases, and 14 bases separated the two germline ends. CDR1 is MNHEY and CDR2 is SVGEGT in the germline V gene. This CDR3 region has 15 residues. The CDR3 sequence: CASSPWRSHTDTQYF. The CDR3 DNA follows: TGTGCCAGCAGTCCCTGGCGGAGCCACACAGATACGCAGTATTTT.

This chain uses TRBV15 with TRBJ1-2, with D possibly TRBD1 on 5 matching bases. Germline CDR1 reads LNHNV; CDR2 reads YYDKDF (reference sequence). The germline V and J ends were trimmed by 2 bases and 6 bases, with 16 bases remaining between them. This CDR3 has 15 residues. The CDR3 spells CATSRNSYAGDGYTF. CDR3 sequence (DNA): TGTGCCACCAGCAGAAATTCTTACGCGGGGGATGGCTACACCTTC.